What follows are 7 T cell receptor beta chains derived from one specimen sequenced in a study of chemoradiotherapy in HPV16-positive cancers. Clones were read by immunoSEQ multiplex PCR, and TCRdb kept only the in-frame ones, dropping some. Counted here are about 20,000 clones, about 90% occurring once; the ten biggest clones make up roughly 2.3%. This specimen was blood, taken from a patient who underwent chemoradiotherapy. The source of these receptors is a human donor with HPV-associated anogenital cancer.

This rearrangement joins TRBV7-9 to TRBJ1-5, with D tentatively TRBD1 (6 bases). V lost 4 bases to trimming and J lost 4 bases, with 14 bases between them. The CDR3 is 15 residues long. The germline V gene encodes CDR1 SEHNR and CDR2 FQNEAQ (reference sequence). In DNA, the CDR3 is TGTGCCAGCAGCTCCCGCGGGGGCAGGAATCAGCCCCAGCATTTT. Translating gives CASSSRGGRNQPQHF.

DNA of the CDR3: TGTGCCAGCAGCTTGGAAAGGGGGGAAGTGTATGGCTACACCTTC. Encoded protein: CASSLERGEVYGYTF. The chain links TRBV5-4 to TRBJ1-2; weak D call: TRBD1 (6 bases). The germline CDR1 and CDR2 sequences are SGHNT and YYREEE (reference sequence). This CDR3 region has 15 residues. Trimming left V 0 bases short and J 5 bases short, with 14 bases between.

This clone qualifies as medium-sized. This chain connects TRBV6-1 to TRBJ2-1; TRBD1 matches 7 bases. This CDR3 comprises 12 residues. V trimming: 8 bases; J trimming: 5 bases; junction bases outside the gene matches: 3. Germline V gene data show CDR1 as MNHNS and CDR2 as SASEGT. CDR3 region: CASVTGHNEQFF. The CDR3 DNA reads TGTGCCAGCGTGACAGGGCACAATGAGCAGTTCTTC.

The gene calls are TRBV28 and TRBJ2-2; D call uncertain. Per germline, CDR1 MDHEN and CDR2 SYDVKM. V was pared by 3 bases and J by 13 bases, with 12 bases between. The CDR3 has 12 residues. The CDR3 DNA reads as TGTGCCAGCAGTTTGGGCCTCACGGGGCTGTTTTTT. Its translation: CASSLGLTGLFF.

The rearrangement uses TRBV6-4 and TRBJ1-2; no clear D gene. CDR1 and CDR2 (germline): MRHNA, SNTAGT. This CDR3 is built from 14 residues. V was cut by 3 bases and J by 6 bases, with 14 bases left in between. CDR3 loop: CASSEAGEYDGYTF. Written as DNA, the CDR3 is TGTGCCAGCAGTGAGGCTGGGGAATACGATGGCTACACCTTC.

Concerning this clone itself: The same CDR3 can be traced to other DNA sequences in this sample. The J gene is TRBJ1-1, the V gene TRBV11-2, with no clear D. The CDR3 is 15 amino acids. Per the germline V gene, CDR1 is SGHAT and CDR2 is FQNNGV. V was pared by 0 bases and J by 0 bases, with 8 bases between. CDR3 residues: CASSLEPGMNTEAFF. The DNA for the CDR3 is TGTGCCAGCAGCTTAGAACCGGGAATGAACACTGAAGCTTTCTTT.

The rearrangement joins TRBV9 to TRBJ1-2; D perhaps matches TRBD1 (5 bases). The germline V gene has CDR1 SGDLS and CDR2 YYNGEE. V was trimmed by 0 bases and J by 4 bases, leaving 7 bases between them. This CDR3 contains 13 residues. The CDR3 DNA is TGTGCCAGCAGCGTAGGGCAGGGCTATGGCTACACCTTC. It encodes CASSVGQGYGYTF.